This T cell receptor (beta chain) came from a study of blood T cell repertoires in COVID-19. Study-wide context: In each case, the material was cDNA or gDNA derived from T cells, B-cell-depleted T cells, or PBMCs.

The CDR3 is made up of 13 amino acids. The V gene's germline CDR1 is MNHEY and CDR2 SMNVEV (reference sequence). In its sample, this clone was seen many times. Sequence at one end of the junction differs from germline and may be a read error. Original analysis: The assay estimated nucleated cells by amplifying reference gene primers. Method: immunoSEQ multiplex PCR; TCRdb's copy keeps in-frame clones and lacks some. From that table come the V and J calls and clone size; the DNA was used to work out D and trimming. The table shows roughly 200,000 clones, with 70% to 80% occurring only once. During active infection, Seattle patients enrolled and were then monitored through disease.

This receptor was taken from a woman aged 40-49 years with COVID-19, enrolled during active disease. The source material was peripheral blood. V is TRBV27 and J is TRBJ2-6, with D maybe TRBD1 (7 bases). The CDR3 DNA sequence: TGTGCCAGCAGACCCCAGGGGGGCAACGTCCTGACTTTC. This codes for CASRPQGGNVLTF.